This record covers a single TCR beta chain. Its target antigen remains unknown. The read stops 3 residues short of the end of the CDR3; the missing end is completed from the germline J gene. Using the immunoSEQ assay, multiplex PCR amplified TCR beta CDR3 regions from an average of roughly 1,200 ng of genomic DNA per sample. The assay corrected primer bias using a complete synthetic TCR repertoire to establish an amplification baseline. Amplicons were sequenced on the Illumina platform. Under the source paper's analysis protocol: Sequences were error-corrected by clustering with frequency ratios and a modified nearest-neighbor algorithm and were then analyzed in the immunoSEQ Analyzer with IMGT gene definitions. At each rarefaction depth, TCR richness and evenness were averaged over 20 rarefaction repeats, and samples with fewer sequences than the depth were excluded. Wilcoxon rank sum tests with FDR correction were used to compare relative abundances of V, D and J genes between the groups. In the blinded duplicates, the intraclass correlation was over 95% for TCR richness and averaged around 78% across 66 gene segments. TCRdb provides this immuneACCESS table in a form limited to in-frame rearrangements. Some clones are lacking; in checked studies, under half of them reflect an unresolved V gene, and why the rest are absent is not known. From that table come the V and J calls and clone size; the DNA was used to work out D and trimming. The record for this sample contains 42,000 or so clones. 4.8% of the sample rests with the top ten.

The data are from a study of T cells in women clearing cervical HPV infection (dated by TCRdb to between 2017 and 2018). Concerning the study at large: The cases were about 27 women with histologically confirmed HPV16-related CIN3 or worse, and 2 of these cases were invasive cancers. The controls were about two dozen women whose single incident HPV16 infection cleared within 12 months with no development of precancer or cancer. Blood from cases was drawn at the visit where the lesion was first identified, while blood from controls was drawn once the infection was no longer detected. For cases, the median interval between lesion detection and blood sampling was approximately 150 days, with an interquartile range of about 80 to 210 days. Since HLA typing was available for only a few women, HLA type could not be ruled out as a confounder. This exploratory proof-of-principle case-control study, nested within the Guanacaste HPV Natural History Study in Costa Rica, compared TCR repertoires among women with different cervical HPV16 outcomes. Cases were matched to controls by age within five years and by the year the sample was collected. Median age was about 32 years in cases versus roughly 37 in controls, and baseline characteristics did not differ significantly. The parent cohort enrolled 10,049 women aged 18 or older in Guanacaste, Costa Rica, in about 1993 to 1994 and followed the women for roughly seven years. Five blinded duplicates per group were added as quality controls, so that about 60 samples were obtained: 50 or so participants and some 10 replicates.

According to the germline V gene, CDR1 reads SGHNT and CDR2 reads YENEEA. Trimming removed 3 bases from V and 6 bases from J, leaving 11 bases between the germline ends. Reading from cysteine to phenylalanine, the CDR3 counts 13 amino acids. Only the CDR3 bases that were read are kept: 30 of them, in frame from base 1. Every participant had a single incident cervical HPV16 infection, and prevalent HPV16 infections were excluded. Cervical HPV DNA was detected by MY09/MY11 PCR, and genotyping was performed by dot-blot hybridization. Around 14 mL of heparinized blood was centrifuged, after which the buffy coat was aliquoted, frozen at -30 degrees C, and then stored at -80 degrees C. QIAGEN kits were used to extract genomic DNA from buffy coat specimens. The full study reports these points: Because the number of T cells in each sample was unknown, differences in richness could reflect differing T-cell content rather than repertoire biology. Cases were distinguished from controls with an estimated AUC of about 0.8 by random forest classifiers combining richness and V gene abundances. Whether associations preceded infection or resulted from infection could not be shown with the cross-sectional design, and effector/memory subsets and HPV-specific T cells were not isolated. Significantly higher TCR repertoire richness was observed in CIN3+ cases than in controls across sequencing depths, whereas no difference in evenness was found. Lower TRBV6-7 relative abundance was observed in cases than in controls (about 0.099% versus 0.17%; Bonferroni P = 0.0008).

Sequencing was done on a sample of blood buffy coat. The source is a woman between 18 and 69 years old with a cervical HPV16 infection that either progressed to CIN3+ or cleared (not recorded which). The V gene is TRBV11-3 and the J gene is TRBJ1-2; a tentative D call is TRBD1 (5 bases match). The covered CDR3 bases are TGTGCCAGCAGCTTCGGCAGGGCTAATGGC. This yields the protein CASSFGRANG. The entire CDR3 protein is CASSFGRANGYTF. Where the CDR3 stops, the reference TRBV11-3 and TRBJ1-2 genes take over; the full variable domain is EAGVVQSPRYKIIEKKQPVAFWCNPISGHNTLYWYLQNLGQGPELLIRYENEEAVDDSQLPKDRFSAERLKGVDSTLKIQPAELGDSAVYLCASSFGRANGYTFGSGTRLTVV.